This T cell receptor (beta chain) appears in the sequencing data of a study of shared clonotypes between healthy human individuals. Original analysis: Filtering differed, since immunoSEQ gave only junction sequences and no quality scores. Data came from immunoSEQ multiplex PCR; TCRdb stores just in-frame clones and leaves some out. V and J calls and clone size follow that table, whereas D and trimming were derived from the DNA. The table includes some 500,000 clones, over 60% detected once. The CDR3 extends over 16 amino acids. Germline CDR1 reads SGHRS; CDR2 reads YFSETQ. Trimming cost V 5 bases and J 0 bases; bases outside gene matches: 4.

The rearrangement links TRBV5-1 to TRBJ2-1; 11 bases line up with TRBD2. Sequencing was done on a sample of PBMCs. This sequence was found in a woman in her thirties or forties in good health. Some clones in this sample may be carry-over from other donors' samples. The DNA of the CDR3 is TGCGCCAGCAGGGAAACTAGCGGGAGCTCCTACAATGAGCAGTTCTTC. Translated: CASRETSGSSYNEQFF.